A single sample gave rise to the 16 T cell receptor beta chains below, sequenced in a study of metastatic and nonmetastatic thyroid tumors. No patient received treatment before thyroid surgery. From the PCR reads, TCRdb re-called clones with MiXCR. The table shows roughly 59,000 clones, with about 17% occurring only once. What was sequenced was blood. These receptors all come from a male donor with papillary thyroid cancer or a benign thyroid nodule (not recorded which). Some clones in this sample may be carry-over from other donors' samples.

With regard to this clone: Because the CDR3 is missing its conserved closing phenylalanine or tryptophan, this is likely a read error. The chain employs TRBV6-1 and TRBJ1-5, with a weak D call TRBD1 (6 bases). The CDR3 has 13 amino acids. Per germline, CDR1 MNHNS and CDR2 SASEGT. The CDR3 protein is CAGSPDRTQPQHV. As DNA, the CDR3 is TGTGCCGGCAGTCCTGACAGGACCCAGCCCCAGCATGTT.

The table lists this clone with many counts. V is TRBV7-6 and J is TRBJ2-1; weak D call: TRBD2 (5 bases). With 3 bases removed from V and 1 base from J, the gap between germline ends came to 16 bases. The germline V gene encodes CDR1 SGHVS and CDR2 FNYEAQ. This CDR3 contains 17 residues. CDR3 coding DNA: TGTGCCAGCAGCTTTACGGCTGAGGGAGAATCCTACAATGAGCAGTTCTTC. This translates into CASSFTAEGESYNEQFF.

This clone showed up just a few times. This chain joins TRBV7-9 and TRBJ2-4; D is tentatively TRBD1 or TRBD2 (5 bases each). Deletions cut 5 bases from V and 7 bases from J, with 15 bases between. From germline, CDR1 is SEHNR and CDR2 FQNEAQ (reference sequence). The length of the CDR3 is 14 residues. Here the CDR3 DNA reads TGTGCCAGCAGCCCCCCCGGGGCGACTAACATTCAGTACTTC. Encoded protein: CASSPPGATNIQYF.

At least ten counts were recorded for this clone. The chain combines TRBV2 with TRBJ2-7, with D uncertain. The CDR3 has 12 residues. Per germline, CDR1 SNHLY and CDR2 FYNNEI. V lost 2 bases and J lost 3, with 5 bases in between. The CDR3 loop is CASSEMDYEQYV. DNA for the CDR3: TGTGCCAGCAGTGAAATGGACTACGAGCAGTACGTC.

This rearrangement joins TRBV6-1 to TRBJ1-3, with a possible D match to TRBD1 (5 bases). CDR3 length: 14 residues. Trimming removed 6 bases from V and 3 bases from J, with 12 bases in between. Looked up from germline, CDR1 is MNHNS and CDR2 is SASEGT. CDR3 loop: CASSLTGLGNTIYF. The DNA of the CDR3 is TGTGCCAGCAGCCTTACAGGACTTGGAAACACCATATATTTT.

This clone was observed many times. The chain links TRBV6-1 to TRBJ1-1; the D is unclear. This CDR3 is 16 amino acids long. Germline V gene lookup returns CDR1 MNHNS and CDR2 SASEGT. The V end was cut by 2 bases, the J end by 6 bases, with 19 bases between. CDR3 sequence reads: CASSEFISGYGPEAFF. Here the CDR3 DNA reads TGTGCCAGCAGTGAATTTATTTCTGGGTATGGGCCTGAAGCTTTCTTT.

A note on this clone: A much larger clone is a single base away; this may be a read error. This same CDR3 is encoded by further DNA sequences in the sample. The J gene is TRBJ2-3, the V gene TRBV9; 12 bases match TRBD2. The length of the CDR3 is 16 residues. CDR1 and CDR2 from the germline V gene are SGDLS and YYNGEE. CDR3 protein: CASSASGGASTDTQYF. DNA for the CDR3: TGTGCCAGCAGCGCTAGCGGGGGGGCTAGCACAGATACACAGTATTTT.

The chain has TRBV28 and TRBJ1-5; possible D gene TRBD1, 6 bases. V was trimmed by 5 bases and J by 3 bases, leaving 14 bases between them. The CDR3 spans 15 residues. The germline CDR1 and CDR2 sequences are MDHEN and SYDVKM. DNA of the CDR3: TGTGCCAGCAGTGGGACATGGGCGGTCAATCAGCCCCAGCATTTT. Translation gives CASSGTWAVNQPQHF. The whole variable domain, filled in from reference TRBV28 and TRBJ1-5, reads DVKVTQSSRYLVKRTGEKVFLECVQDMDHENMFWYRQDPGLGLRLIYFSYDVKMKEKGDIPEGYSVSREKKERFSLILESASTNQTSMYLCASSGTWAVNQPQHFGDGTRLSIL.

The V gene is TRBV12-3 or TRBV12-4, the J gene TRBJ1-4; 7 nucleotides align to TRBD1. Losses at the gene ends were 7 bases for V and 8 bases for J; bases not matched to a gene: 7. The CDR3 sequence is 13 residues long. The CDR3 loop reads CASIYRGGEKLFF. The CDR3 region has the DNA TGTGCCAGCATCTACAGGGGTGGCGAAAAACTGTTTTTT.

This sequence joins TRBV7-9 and TRBJ1-6; tentatively, D is TRBD1 (5 bases). Germline V gives CDR1 SEHNR, CDR2 FQNEAQ (reference sequence). V gave up 2 bases and J gave up 5 bases, with 7 bases separating them. The CDR3 has 14 amino acids. The CDR3 region is CASSLSGHNSPLHF. CDR3 coding DNA: TGTGCCAGCAGCTTATCGGGACATAATTCACCCCTCCACTTT.

This clone was counted many times. The V and J genes are TRBV9 and TRBJ1-5; D might be TRBD1 (6 bases). Germline lookup yields CDR1 SGDLS and CDR2 YYNGEE. The germline V and J ends were trimmed by 4 bases and 2 bases, with 10 bases remaining between them. The CDR3 is 14 residues long. For the CDR3, the DNA is TGTGCCAGCAGCCCGGGGGGGCGCAATCAGCCCCAGCATTTT. It is translated as CASSPGGRNQPQHF.

At least ten counts were recorded for this clone. The rearrangement joins TRBV11-2 to TRBJ1-4; the D gene is possibly TRBD1 (5 bases). CDR1 and CDR2 from the germline V gene are SGHAT and FQNNGV. V was shortened by 4 bases and J by 5 bases, with 11 bases between the two germline ends. CDR3 length equals 14 residues. CDR3 sequence (DNA): TGTGCCAGCAGCTCCTGGGACGGGAATGAAAAACTGTTTTTT. This translates into CASSSWDGNEKLFF.

This clone was picked up many times. This sequence joins TRBV6-4 and TRBJ2-2, with 7 bases identical to TRBD1. The V segment lost 4 bases and the J segment 3 bases; nucleotides outside the gene matches: 2. CDR1 is MRHNA and CDR2 is SNTAGT in the germline V gene. This CDR3 comprises 14 residues. The CDR3 spells CASSVGTDTGELFF. CDR3 coding DNA: TGTGCCAGCAGTGTAGGGACAGACACCGGGGAGCTGTTTTTT.

This clone was observed many times. The gene calls are TRBV29-1 and TRBJ1-2, with TRBD1 matching over 10 bases. The CDR3 extends over 18 amino acids. Germline V gene data show CDR1 as SQVTM and CDR2 as ANQGSEA. The J segment lost 4 bases and the V segment lost 2 bases, leaving 16 bases of the junction unmatched. CDR3 amino acids: CSVEIRGTGAGFFYGYTF. CDR3 sequence (DNA): TGCAGCGTTGAAATTAGAGGGACAGGGGCCGGTTTTTTCTATGGCTACACCTTC.

This clone occurred many times. CDR3 coding DNA: TGTGCCAGCAGCCACCCCACCGGGACAGGGGGACTCGGGATTGGTGAAAAACTGTTTTTT. Its protein is CASSHPTGTGGLGIGEKLFF. This chain joins TRBV6-4 and TRBJ1-4; 11 bases match TRBD1. In germline, CDR1 is MRHNA, CDR2 SNTAGT. The CDR3 length is 20 residues. The junction had 22 bases not matched to a gene; V was cut back by 6 bases and J by 7 bases.

V and J are TRBV7-3 and TRBJ2-7; 11 positions match TRBD2. V dropped 7 bases and J dropped 1; count of bases not matched to a gene: 6. The CDR3 loop spans 15 amino acids. CDR1 is SGHTA, CDR2 FQGTGA, per germline. DNA of the CDR3: TGTGCCAGCATCCCCTCTAGCGGGGGGTCCTACGAGCAGTACTTC. Amino acids: CASIPSSGGSYEQYF.